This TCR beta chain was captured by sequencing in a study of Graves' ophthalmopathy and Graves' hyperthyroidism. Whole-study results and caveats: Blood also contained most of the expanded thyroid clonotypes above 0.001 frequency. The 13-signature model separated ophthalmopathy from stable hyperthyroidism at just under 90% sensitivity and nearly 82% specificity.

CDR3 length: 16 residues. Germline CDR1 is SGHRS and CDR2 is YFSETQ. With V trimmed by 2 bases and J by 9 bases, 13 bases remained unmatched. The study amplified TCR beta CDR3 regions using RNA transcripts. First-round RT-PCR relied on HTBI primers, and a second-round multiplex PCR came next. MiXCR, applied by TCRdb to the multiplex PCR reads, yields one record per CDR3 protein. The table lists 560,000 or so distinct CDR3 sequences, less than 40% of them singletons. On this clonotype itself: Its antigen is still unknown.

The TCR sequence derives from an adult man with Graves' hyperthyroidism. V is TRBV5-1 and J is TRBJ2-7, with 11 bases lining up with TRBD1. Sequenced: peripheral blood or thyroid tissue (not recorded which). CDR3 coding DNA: TGCGCCAGCAGCTTAACGGCCGGGACAGGGGGTGTCGGGCAGTACTTC. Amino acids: CASSLTAGTGGVGQYF.